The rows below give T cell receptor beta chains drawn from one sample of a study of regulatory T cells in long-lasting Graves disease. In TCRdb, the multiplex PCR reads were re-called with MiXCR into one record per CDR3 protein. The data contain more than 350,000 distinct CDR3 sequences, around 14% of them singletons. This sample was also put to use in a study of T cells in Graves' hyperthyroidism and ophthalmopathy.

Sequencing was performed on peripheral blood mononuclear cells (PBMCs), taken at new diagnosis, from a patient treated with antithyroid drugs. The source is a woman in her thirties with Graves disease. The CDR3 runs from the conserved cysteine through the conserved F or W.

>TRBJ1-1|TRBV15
CATSLHLGTANTEAFF
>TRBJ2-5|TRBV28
CASSADRGGAETQYF
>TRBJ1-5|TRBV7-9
CASSKGLNNQPQHF
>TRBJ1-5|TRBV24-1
CATSDSSGGTRAQHF
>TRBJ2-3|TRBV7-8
CASSASGGTDTQYF
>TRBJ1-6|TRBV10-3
CAINEADWSPLHF
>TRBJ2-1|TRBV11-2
CASSLEGFGEQFF
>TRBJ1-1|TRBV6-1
CASHREWSFEAFF
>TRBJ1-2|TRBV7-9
CASSLQGVVQRNGYTF
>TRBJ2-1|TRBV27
CASSLSRLAANEQFF